The clone carrying this T cell receptor beta chain was detected only a few times. The antigen remains unidentified. The sample belongs to a study of T-cell memory formation after mild COVID-19. Notes on the study in general: Clones shrinking between day 15 and 85 showed a balanced CD4/CD8 split, and those that grew later tilted toward CD4+. That cross-reactive memory joined was suggested by some responding clones appearing in pre-infection memory.

Constant-segment-primed 5'RACE gave TCR alpha and TCR beta cDNA libraries with sample barcodes and UMIs. TCRdb re-called the 5' RACE reads through MiXCR, storing one row per CDR3 protein. The sample yields 250,000 or so distinct CDR3 sequences, 15% to 20% seen once. The CDR3 consists of 13 residues. Between the trimmed V and J ends, which lost 5 bases and 4 bases, there was a span of 14 bases. Per germline, CDR1 SQVTM and CDR2 ANQGSEA. The sample comprised PBMCs or a T cell subset sorted from them (not recorded which). The TCR was taken from a man between 18 and 35 years old who had mild COVID-19 (a few samples of this study predate the infection). Cell type and time point are not known. The J gene is TRBJ1-1, the V gene TRBV29-1; no reliable D call. CDR3 in amino acids: CSVRSLGSTEAFF. In nucleotides, the CDR3 is TGCAGCGTTCGGTCTCTCGGAAGCACTGAAGCTTTCTTT.